These 20 T cell receptor beta chains originate from one sample sequenced in a study of blood T cells in healthy people across ages. PCR was performed a second time for about 7 to 12 cycles using a sample-barcoded 5' primer and a J-beta primer mix. MiXCR, applied by TCRdb to the 5' RACE reads, yields one record per CDR3 protein. The sample lists 580,000 or so distinct CDR3 sequences; roughly 48% were seen once. Material for sequencing was blood. Every receptor here comes from a man at least 80 years old in good health.

J is TRBJ1-4 and V is TRBV4-2; D is unclear. The V and J ends lost 1 base and 4 bases respectively, with 16 bases between them. There are 17 residues in the CDR3. Germline-derived CDR1 and CDR2 are LGHNA and YNFKEQ. CDR3 coding DNA: TGTGCCAGCAGCCAAGGAGATATATCCGATTATAATGAAAAACTGTTTTTT. It translates to CASSQGDISDYNEKLFF.

The chain is built from TRBV12-3 or TRBV12-4 and TRBJ2-5, with D unclear. Deletions cut 2 bases from V and 4 bases from J, with 11 bases between. The CDR3 is made up of 14 amino acids. The CDR3 DNA is TGTGCCAGCAGTTTAATGGCGTTGGGAGAGACCCAGTACTTC. This gives the protein CASSLMALGETQYF.

This chain uses TRBV2 with TRBJ2-1; no reliable D call. CDR1 and CDR2 from the germline V gene are SNHLY and FYNNEI. The CDR3 is 12 amino acids. V shed 6 bases and J shed 12 bases, with 15 bases lying between them. CDR3: CASRPPSSSQFF. In DNA, the CDR3 is TGTGCCAGCAGGCCCCCCTCGTCGTCGCAGTTCTTC.

The rearrangement uses TRBV28 and TRBJ2-3, with D hard to call. Germline V gene data show CDR1 as MDHEN and CDR2 as SYDVKM. Trimming pared 4 bases from V and 2 bases from J, leaving 7 bases between. The length of the CDR3 is 13 residues. The CDR3 sequence is CASSSSHTDTQYF. As DNA, the CDR3 is TGTGCCAGCAGTTCGTCACACACAGATACGCAGTATTTT.

CDR3: CSARLGGRDSYEQYF. Written as DNA, the CDR3 is TGCAGTGCTAGATTAGGCGGGAGGGACTCCTACGAGCAGTACTTC. This chain uses TRBV20-1 with TRBJ2-7; TRBD2 matches 9 bases. CDR1 is DFQATT, CDR2 SNEGSKA, per germline (reference sequence). The CDR3 extends over 15 amino acids. V shed 2 bases, J shed 0 bases, and the junction held 5 bases outside the gene matches.

This chain uses TRBV3-1 with TRBJ1-2; 8 nucleotides line up with TRBD1. Germline CDR1 LGHDT, CDR2 YNNKEL (reference sequence). The CDR3 consists of 16 residues. The V gene end was trimmed by 3 bases and the J gene end by 5 bases; junction bases not matched to a gene: 11. The chain's CDR3 is CASSQQTGETGYGYTF. For the CDR3, the DNA is TGTGCCAGCAGCCAGCAGACAGGGGAGACGGGGTATGGCTACACCTTC. The entire variable domain, with the rest obtained from reference TRBV3-1 and TRBJ1-2, is as follows: DTAVSQTPKYLVTQMGNDKSIKCEQNLGHDTMYWYKQDSKKFLKIMFSYNNKELIINETVPNRFSPKSPDKAHLNLHINSLELGDSAVYFCASSQQTGETGYGYTFGSGTRLTVV.

V usage is TRBV4-2 and J usage is TRBJ2-5, with D unclear. Trimming removed 1 base from V and 11 bases from J, with 20 bases in between. CDR1 and CDR2 (germline): LGHNA, YNFKEQ. The CDR3 length is 15 residues. The CDR3 reads CASSQAGFSPNEQYF. CDR3 bases: TGTGCCAGCAGCCAAGCGGGTTTCTCGCCCAATGAGCAGTACTTC.

The chain is built from TRBV3-1 and TRBJ1-5, with unresolved D. In germline, CDR1 is LGHDT, CDR2 YNNKEL (reference sequence). The CDR3 is 12 residues long. The germline V and J ends were trimmed by 2 bases and 6 bases, with 5 bases remaining between them. CDR3 sequence: CASSQLGQPQHF. In DNA form, the CDR3 reads TGTGCCAGCAGCCAACTTGGTCAGCCCCAGCATTTT.

The rearrangement links TRBV29-1 to TRBJ1-5, with D possibly matching TRBD1 (5 bases). The CDR3 consists of 11 residues. Trimming stripped 3 bases from V and 11 bases from J, with 11 bases between. CDR1 is SQVTM and CDR2 is ANQGSEA in the germline V gene. The CDR3 coding sequence is TGCAGCGTTGACTCAGGGCAGTCCCAGCATTTT. Protein: CSVDSGQSQHF.

Only a few counts were recorded for this clonotype. This chain joins TRBV20-1 and TRBJ2-3; 9 bases agree with TRBD2. After removal of 0 bases from V and 2 bases from J, the junction contained 6 bases not matched to a gene. This CDR3 comprises 16 residues. CDR1 is DFQATT, CDR2 SNEGSKA, per germline (reference sequence). The CDR3 loop reads CSARDPLAGDTDTQYF. DNA of the CDR3: TGCAGTGCTAGAGATCCCTTAGCGGGGGACACAGATACGCAGTATTTT.

This clonotype has ten or more counts. The chain uses TRBV6-5 and TRBJ1-2; 8 positions agree with TRBD1. With V trimmed by 6 bases and J by 8 bases, 17 bases remained unmatched. The CDR3 is 16 amino acids. Germline-derived CDR1 and CDR2 are MNHEY and SVGAGI. This CDR3 is CASRVGQGLTMRGYTF. CDR3 nucleotides: TGTGCCAGCAGAGTAGGACAGGGTTTGACCATGCGAGGCTACACCTTC.

V usage is TRBV12-3 or TRBV12-4 and J usage is TRBJ1-6, with D possibly matching TRBD1 (5 bases). This CDR3 is 14 amino acids long. Trimming removed 5 bases from V and 10 bases from J, with 15 bases in between. CDR3 protein: CASSRDGPGSPLHF. CDR3 sequence (DNA): TGTGCCAGCAGTCGGGACGGACCTGGGTCACCCCTCCACTTT.

To note about this clonotype: Germline and junction disagree at one end, which may indicate a read error. The V and J genes are TRBV7-3 and TRBJ2-1, with D uncertain. CDR1 and CDR2 (germline): SGHTA, FQGTGA. The CDR3 runs to 13 residues. CDR3 amino acids: CASSWTADNERFF. CDR3 nucleotide sequence: TGTGCCAGCAGTTGGACCGCCGACAATGAGCGGTTCTTC.

Written as DNA, the CDR3 is TGTGCCACCAGCATGGGCGGGAGGTATACGCAGTATTTT. It is translated as CATSMGGRYTQYF. This chain links TRBV15 with TRBJ2-3, with TRBD2 matching 8 bases. The CDR3 consists of 13 residues. The germline CDR1 and CDR2 sequences are LNHNV and YYDKDF (reference sequence). J gave up 7 bases and V 4 bases, and 4 bases lay outside the gene matches.

This clonotype was counted a single time. The chain links TRBV18 to TRBJ2-1; D is perhaps TRBD1 (5 bases). Germline CDR1 and CDR2: KGHSH and LQKENI. The CDR3 has 15 amino acids. The germline V and J ends were trimmed by 3 bases and 2 bases, with 11 bases remaining between them. CDR3 sequence (DNA): TGTGCCAGCTCACCGACACAGGCGACCTACAATGAGCAGTTCTTC. Its translation: CASSPTQATYNEQFF.

This chain links TRBV7-9 with TRBJ2-5; 10 positions agree with TRBD2. The CDR3 length is 16 residues. CDR1 is SEHNR and CDR2 is FQNEAQ in the germline V gene (reference sequence). V lost 1 base to trimming and J lost 0 bases; unmatched junction nucleotides: 2. CDR3 nucleotide sequence: TGTGCCAGCAGCTTAGAAGCGGGGGGGTACCAAGAGACCCAGTACTTC. Translated: CASSLEAGGYQETQYF.

As for this clonotype: This may arise from a read error, as a much more abundant clone is one base away. J is TRBJ2-3 and V is TRBV7-2, with TRBD1 as a possible D gene (6 bases). The germline V gene has CDR1 SGHTA and CDR2 FQGNSA. The CDR3 totals 16 residues. Here the CDR3 reads CASSLRAGADTGTQYF. The CDR3 DNA is TGTGCCAGCAGCTTAAGGGCAGGGGCGGACACAGGTACGCAGTATTTT.

J is TRBJ2-7 and V is TRBV20-1, with 10 bases identical to TRBD2. V was pared by 3 bases and J by 3 bases, with 5 bases of the junction left unmatched. Looked up from germline, CDR1 is DFQATT and CDR2 is SNEGSKA (reference sequence). CDR3 length: 14 amino acids. The CDR3 region has the DNA TGCAGTGCTAGGGATCCTAGCGGGAGCTACGAGCAGTACTTC. Translated, it gives CSARDPSGSYEQYF.

The V and J genes are TRBV28 and TRBJ2-2; TRBD2 matches at 9 bases. With V trimmed by 3 bases and J by 8 bases, 13 bases remained unmatched. This CDR3 region has 17 residues. Per the germline V gene, CDR1 is MDHEN and CDR2 is SYDVKM. CDR3 sequence (DNA): TGTGCCAGCAGTTTTCCCCGCCTAGCGGGAATTGTAGGGGAGCTGTTTTTT. As protein: CASSFPRLAGIVGELFF.

For this clonotype: The junction differs from germline at one of its ends, possibly a read error. The rearrangement links TRBV7-7 to TRBJ2-5, with 7 positions matching TRBD1. The CDR3 runs 16 residues. The germline V gene encodes CDR1 SSHAT and CDR2 FNYEAQ (reference sequence). The DNA of the CDR3 is TGTGCTAGCAGCTTAGAACCCGGGACAGCACAAGAGACCCAGTACTTC. It encodes CASSLEPGTAQETQYF.